The 21 T cell receptor beta chains below were found in one sample sequenced in a study of radiotherapy plus CTLA-4 blockade in lung cancer. The assay was immunoSEQ multiplex PCR, and TCRdb's table has in-frame clones only and misses some. The table shows about 40,000 clones, with about 86% occurring only once. The sequencing here drew on peripheral blood, taken from a patient treated with radiotherapy plus ipilimumab. The receptors come from a human donor with non-small cell lung cancer whose response to radiotherapy plus ipilimumab could not be evaluated.

This chain links TRBV11-2 with TRBJ2-7; tentatively, D is TRBD2 (7 bases). This CDR3 comprises 13 residues. The V end was cut by 2 bases, the J end by 5 bases, with 10 bases between. From germline, CDR1 is SGHAT and CDR2 FQNNGV. DNA for the CDR3: TGTGCCAGCAGCTTACGGGGGGCGGACGAGCAGTACTTC. Protein product: CASSLRGADEQYF. Looking up the rest from reference TRBV11-2 and TRBJ2-7 gives the full variable domain: EAGVAQSPRYKIIEKRQSVAFWCNPISGHATLYWYQQILGQGPKLLIQFQNNGVVDDSQLPKDRFSAERLKGVDSTLKIQPAKLEDSAVYLCASSLRGADEQYFGPGTRLTVT.

The V and J genes are TRBV27 and TRBJ1-5, with a weak D call TRBD1 (6 bases). Trimming took 8 bases from V and 2 from J, leaving 13 bases between them. The CDR3 has 14 amino acids. Germline V gene lookup returns CDR1 MNHEY and CDR2 SMNVEV (reference sequence). CDR3 DNA sequence: TGTGCCAGCCGACCAGGGGAACGCAATCAGCCCCAGCATTTT. Its translation: CASRPGERNQPQHF.

The CDR3 reads CASSQALVSGENEQFF. The CDR3 nucleotides are TGCGCCAGCAGCCAAGCCTTAGTTAGCGGGGAGAATGAGCAGTTCTTC. The V call is TRBV4-3, the J call TRBJ2-1; 8 bases map to TRBD2. CDR1 LGHNA and CDR2 YSLEER come from the germline V gene. The trim removed 1 base at V and 7 bases at J, leaving 9 bases unmatched. CDR3 length equals 16 residues.

The chain is built from TRBV28 and TRBJ2-1, with 10 bases lining up with TRBD1. Germline-derived CDR1 and CDR2 are MDHEN and SYDVKM. J lost 7 bases, V lost 4 bases, and 7 bases had no gene match. The CDR3 totals 15 residues. Here the CDR3 DNA reads TGTGCCAGCAGTTCCCAGGGACAGGGGAGGAATGAGCAGTTCTTC. Its protein is CASSSQGQGRNEQFF.

This clone was recorded a few times. This rearrangement joins TRBV10-1 to TRBJ2-7; 8 bases map to TRBD1. The CDR3 spans 19 residues. V lost 6 bases and J lost 2; bases outside the gene matches: 21. The germline V gene has CDR1 WNHNN and CDR2 SYGVQD (reference sequence). CDR3 residues: CASSARSSRVQGVTYEQYF. CDR3 nucleotides: TGCGCCAGCAGCGCCCGGTCTTCACGAGTACAGGGGGTGACCTACGAGCAGTACTTC.

The chain carries TRBV18 and TRBJ2-7, with TRBD1 matching over 7 bases. The V gene's germline CDR1 is KGHSH and CDR2 LQKENI. V shed 6 bases and J 2 bases; nucleotides not matched to a gene: 10. This CDR3 region has 15 residues. In DNA form, the CDR3 reads TGTGCCAGCTCGGAAACGGACAGGAGAACCTACGAGCAGTACTTC. Translation gives CASSETDRRTYEQYF.

V and J are TRBV7-2 and TRBJ2-2, with TRBD2 matching over 7 bases. Germline-derived CDR1 and CDR2 are SGHTA and FQGNSA. The CDR3 has 16 amino acids. Trimming took 0 bases from V and 1 from J; bases not matched to a gene: 2. The CDR3 is CASSLAPGGNTGELFF. The CDR3 DNA is TGTGCCAGCAGCTTAGCCCCGGGGGGGAACACCGGGGAGCTGTTTTTT.

The chain carries TRBV4-3 and TRBJ2-7, with D possibly being TRBD2 (5 bases). The CDR3 is 17 amino acids. From germline, CDR1 is LGHNA and CDR2 YSLEER. V gave up 0 bases and J gave up 4 bases, with 19 bases separating them. The CDR3 nucleotides read TGCGCCAGCAGCCAAGATCCTCCCCGCGAGGGAACTTACGAGCAGTACTTC. Translation gives CASSQDPPREGTYEQYF.

The CDR3 loop is CSARQGGFQYF. CDR3 bases: TGCAGCGCGAGACAGGGCGGGTTTCAGTACTTC. The V gene is TRBV29-1, the J gene TRBJ2-4; 7 nucleotides line up with TRBD1. The CDR3 totals 11 residues. Germline CDR1 reads SQVTM; CDR2 reads ANQGSEA. The V segment lost 7 bases and the J segment 11 bases; nucleotides outside the gene matches: 8.

This chain links TRBV5-1 with TRBJ2-2; D ambiguous. CDR3 length: 17 residues. V was clipped by 4 bases and J by 1 base, with 17 bases between them. Germline assignment: CDR1 SGHRS and CDR2 YFSETQ. The CDR3 here is CASSPRVAGLNTGELFF. DNA for the CDR3: TGCGCCAGCAGCCCCCGAGTAGCTGGATTGAACACCGGGGAGCTGTTTTTT.

V usage is TRBV5-5 and J usage is TRBJ2-3, with 7 bases aligning to TRBD1. V lost 0 bases and J lost 4; bases outside the gene matches: 2. CDR1 and CDR2 from the germline V gene are SGHKS and YYEKEE (reference sequence). CDR3 length: 14 amino acids. CDR3: CASSLDQGADTQYF. The CDR3 nucleotides read TGTGCCAGCAGCTTGGATCAGGGGGCAGATACGCAGTATTTT.

V and J are TRBV5-5 and TRBJ2-5; D unclear. Judging by the DNA end, TRBJ2-7 fits better; the J call may be wrong. This CDR3 has 15 residues. Germline assignment: CDR1 SGHKS and CDR2 YYEKEE (reference sequence). CDR3 nucleotide sequence: TGTGCCAGCAGTCAAACTCCGACAATTTTCTACGAGCAGTACTTC. Its protein product is CASSQTPTIFYEQYF.

The chain links TRBV29-1 to TRBJ2-7, with TRBD1 matching over 8 bases. V lost 6 bases to trimming and J lost 6 bases; unmatched junction nucleotides: 4. Germline loops: CDR1 SQVTM, CDR2 ANQGSEA. This CDR3 comprises 11 residues. CDR3 sequence: CSVHTGGEQYF. The CDR3 DNA is TGCAGCGTCCATACAGGGGGCGAGCAGTACTTC.

CDR3 residues: CAISESTDRAGTIQYF. CDR3 nucleotides: TGTGCCATCAGTGAGTCCACCGACAGGGCTGGAACCATTCAGTACTTC. The chain is built from TRBV10-3 and TRBJ2-4, with TRBD1 matching over 7 bases. Germline V gene lookup returns CDR1 ENHRY and CDR2 SYGVKD. J was trimmed by 9 bases and V by 0 bases; bases with no gene match: 11. This CDR3 comprises 16 residues.

The rearrangement joins TRBV2 to TRBJ2-5; D is uncertain. V lost 2 bases and J 3 bases, leaving 4 bases between the germline ends. CDR1 is SNHLY, CDR2 FYNNEI, per germline. This CDR3 is built from 12 residues. The CDR3 coding sequence is TGTGCCAGCAGTGAACAGAAAGAGACCCAGTACTTC. Encoded protein: CASSEQKETQYF.

The rearrangement links TRBV29-1 to TRBJ2-5, with TRBD1 identical over 7 bases. The CDR3 runs to 14 residues. With 2 bases clipped from V and 2 bases from J, the junction kept 5 bases outside the gene matches. Per germline, CDR1 SQVTM and CDR2 ANQGSEA. CDR3 sequence (DNA): TGCAGCGTTGAAACAGGGGACCGTCAAGAGACCCAGTACTTC. It translates to CSVETGDRQETQYF.

The gene calls are TRBV7-2 and TRBJ2-5; D is unresolved. The tail of the sequence fits TRBJ2-7 better, so the J call may be wrong. The CDR3 has 13 amino acids. Germline V CDR1 and CDR2: SGHTA, FQGNSA. CDR3 protein: CASSLVVVYEQYF. DNA for the CDR3: TGTGCCAGCAGCTTAGTCGTCGTCTACGAGCAGTACTTC.

The rearrangement joins TRBV11-2 to TRBJ2-7; D possibly corresponds to TRBD1 (5 bases). The CDR3 spans 10 residues. Germline-derived CDR1 and CDR2 are SGHAT and FQNNGV. Trimming took 8 bases from V and 4 from J, leaving 6 bases between them. The CDR3 DNA reads as TGTGCCAGCGGACAATACGAGCAGTACTTC. It codes for CASGQYEQYF.

Here the CDR3 DNA reads TGTGCCAGCACTACAGGGGAAGCTGGAAACACCATATATTTT. It is translated as CASTTGEAGNTIYF. V gene TRBV6-1 combines with J gene TRBJ1-3, with 7 bases matching TRBD1. V trimming: 7 bases; J trimming: 2 bases; junction bases outside the gene matches: 5. The CDR3 loop spans 14 amino acids. The germline gives CDR1 MNHNS, CDR2 SASEGT.

This sequence joins TRBV28 and TRBJ2-6; D ambiguous. Trimming removed 2 bases from V and 0 bases from J, with 20 bases in between. The CDR3 has 20 residues. Germline values: CDR1 MDHEN, CDR2 SYDVKM. The CDR3 spells CASSLDRAALLYSGANVLTF. For the CDR3, the DNA is TGTGCCAGCAGTTTAGATAGAGCCGCTCTCCTTTACTCTGGGGCCAACGTCCTGACTTTC.

The chain couples TRBV5-4 to TRBJ1-6; no firm D call. The CDR3 sequence is 15 residues long. In germline, CDR1 is SGHNT, CDR2 YYREEE (reference sequence). V was clipped by 3 bases and J by 5 bases, with 12 bases between them. The CDR3 protein is CASSSSRTDNSPLHF. DNA of the CDR3: TGTGCCAGCAGCTCGTCCCGGACTGATAATTCACCCCTCCACTTT.